Each of the 22 T cell receptor beta chains below was sequenced from the same sample in a study of memory CD4+ T cells and cytomegalovirus serostatus. Only in-frame clones appear in the TCRdb table, and some are missing; sequencing was by immunoSEQ multiplex PCR. The data show more than 50,000 clones, about 78% seen once. Single viable CD3+CD4+CD8-CD45RO+ cells were sorted as the memory CD4+ T cells. Material for sequencing was memory CD4+ T cells from blood. The receptor source for this set is an adult in good health and CMV-seronegative.

The gene calls are TRBV5-5 and TRBJ2-7, with D perhaps matching TRBD1 or TRBD2 (6 bases each). V lost 4 bases and J 1 base, leaving 15 bases between the germline ends. This CDR3 has 15 amino acids. Germline CDR1 reads SGHKS; CDR2 reads YYEKEE (reference sequence). This chain's CDR3 is CASSPEGVGSYEQYF. In nucleotides, the CDR3 is TGTGCCAGCAGCCCGGAGGGGGTGGGGTCCTACGAGCAGTACTTC.

The chain employs TRBV19 and TRBJ1-1, with 8 positions matching TRBD1. The junction had 5 bases not matched to a gene; V was cut back by 3 bases and J by 5 bases. The CDR3 spans 14 residues. CDR1 and CDR2 from the germline V gene are LNHDA and SQIVND (reference sequence). CDR3 amino acids: CASSISRGPTEAFF. In nucleotides, the CDR3 is TGTGCCAGTAGTATTAGCAGGGGGCCTACTGAAGCTTTCTTT. Using reference TRBV19 and TRBJ1-1 for the parts outside the CDR3, the full variable domain is DGGITQSPKYLFRKEGQNVTLSCEQNLNHDAMYWYRQDPGQGLRLIYYSQIVNDFQKGDIAEGYSVSREKKESFPLTVTSAQKNPTAFYLCASSISRGPTEAFFGQGTRLTVV.

The genes are TRBV6-5 and TRBJ2-5, with a tentative D call TRBD1 (6 bases). The better agreement between TRBJ2-7 and the DNA end casts doubt on the J call. The germline V gene encodes CDR1 MNHEY and CDR2 SVGAGI. The length of the CDR3 is 14 residues. This CDR3 reads CASSSYRDNHEQYF. For the CDR3, the DNA is TGTGCCAGCAGCTCGTACAGGGATAACCACGAGCAGTACTTC.

V usage is TRBV11-3 and J usage is TRBJ1-1; the D is unclear. Germline V gene data show CDR1 as SGHNT and CDR2 as YENEEA. Trimming cost V 0 bases and J 1 base, with 3 bases left between them. The CDR3 sequence is 13 residues long. The CDR3 region is CASSLDENTEAFF. In DNA, the CDR3 is TGTGCCAGCAGCTTAGATGAGAACACTGAAGCTTTCTTT.

The sample holds a few counts of this clone. V usage is TRBV29-1 and J usage is TRBJ2-7; D is perhaps TRBD1 or TRBD2 (5 bases each). The V gene lost 3 bases and the J gene lost 9 bases, with 15 bases spanning the gap. The V gene's germline CDR1 is SQVTM and CDR2 ANQGSEA. This CDR3 has 12 amino acids. The CDR3 DNA reads as TGCAGCGTTGATGGGGGATCCCTGGGGCAGTACTTC. Residues: CSVDGGSLGQYF.

The J gene is TRBJ2-2, the V gene TRBV7-2, with D perhaps matching TRBD2 (6 bases). This CDR3 has 14 residues. The germline gives CDR1 SGHTA, CDR2 FQGNSA. V lost 0 bases to trimming and J lost 6 bases, with 8 bases between them. This CDR3 is CASSLAREAGELFF. The CDR3 DNA reads as TGTGCCAGCAGCTTAGCGAGGGAGGCCGGGGAGCTGTTTTTT. Based on the CDR3 plus reference TRBV7-2 and TRBJ2-2, the full variable domain is GAGVSQSPSNKVTEKGKDVELRCDPISGHTALYWYRQSLGQGLEFLIYFQGNSAPDKSGLPSDRFSAERTGGSVSTLTIQRTQQEDSAVYLCASSLAREAGELFFGEGSRLTVL.

The genes are TRBV19 and TRBJ1-2; no clear D gene. Germline V gene data show CDR1 as LNHDA and CDR2 as SQIVND (reference sequence). This CDR3 spans 15 amino acids. The V gene lost 6 bases and the J gene lost 2 bases, with 16 bases spanning the gap. The CDR3 loop is CASSPSGVSNYGYTF. CDR3 bases: TGTGCCAGTAGCCCCAGCGGGGTCAGCAACTATGGCTACACCTTC.

V gene TRBV19 combines with J gene TRBJ2-7; D might be TRBD1 or TRBD2, each matching 7 bases. Germline V gene sequence: CDR1 LNHDA, CDR2 SQIVND (reference sequence). The CDR3 contains 16 residues. V lost 1 base and J lost 6, with 19 bases in between. In DNA form, the CDR3 reads TGTGCCAGTAGTATAGTGGGGGGGCGACAGGGCGGCGAGCAGTACTTC. Translated: CASSIVGGRQGGEQYF.

This clone appeared once. The J gene is TRBJ1-2, the V gene TRBV6-5; D is undetermined. Germline-derived CDR1 and CDR2 are MNHEY and SVGAGI. V was cut by 7 bases and J by 4 bases, with 16 bases left in between. There are 14 residues in the CDR3. The CDR3 sequence is CASNTSPDGYGYTF. The CDR3 DNA sequence: TGTGCCAGCAATACATCTCCCGACGGCTATGGCTACACCTTC.

The chain joins TRBV6-1 to TRBJ1-2; TRBD1 aligns across 8 bases. The CDR3 spans 12 residues. V trimming: 7 bases; J trimming: 8 bases; junction bases outside the gene matches: 6. Germline CDR1 and CDR2: MNHNS and SASEGT. CDR3 amino acids: CASNRGGYGYTF. The CDR3 nucleotides read TGTGCCAGCAACAGGGGGGGATACGGCTACACCTTC.

This chain links TRBV30 with TRBJ1-5; 9 bases are shared with TRBD1. Germline lookup yields CDR1 GTSNPN and CDR2 SVGIG (reference sequence). The ends lost 0 bases at V and 3 bases at J; junction bases unmatched: 21. The length of the CDR3 is 21 residues. CDR3 in amino acids: CAWSVPGQGPDAGGYNQPQHF. CDR3 coding DNA: TGTGCCTGGAGTGTCCCGGGACAGGGCCCGGATGCCGGGGGTTACAATCAGCCCCAGCATTTT. The entire variable domain, with the rest obtained from reference TRBV30 and TRBJ1-5, is as follows: SQTIHQWPATLVQPVGSPLSLECTVEGTSNPNLYWYRQAAGRGLQLLFYSVGIGQISSEVPQNLSASRPQDRQFILSSKKLLLSDSGFYLCAWSVPGQGPDAGGYNQPQHFGDGTRLSIL.

The rearrangement uses TRBV6-6 and TRBJ1-5; 7 positions agree with TRBD1. The CDR3 spans 15 residues. CDR1 and CDR2 from the germline V gene are MNHNY and SVGAGI (reference sequence). Germline trimming cut 8 bases from V and 7 bases from J; bases unmatched to any gene: 14. The CDR3 nucleotides are TGTGCCAGCGGGGAGACAGGGAGGTCAGGCCAGCCCCAGCATTTT. Translation: CASGETGRSGQPQHF.

The sample holds a few counts of this clone. The chain employs TRBV5-6 and TRBJ1-1, with no clear D. The CDR3 has 13 amino acids. Germline CDR1 reads SGHDT; CDR2 reads YYEEEE. Between the trimmed V and J ends, which lost 4 bases and 1 base, there was a span of 8 bases. CDR3 loop: CASSRRENTEAFF. The DNA of the CDR3 is TGTGCCAGCAGCCGTCGGGAGAACACTGAAGCTTTCTTT.

The genes are TRBV6-5 and TRBJ1-6; TRBD1 is a possible D gene (6 bases). Germline assignment: CDR1 MNHEY and CDR2 SVGAGI. V was shortened by 4 bases and J by 10 bases, with 11 bases between the two germline ends. The CDR3 is made up of 13 amino acids. DNA of the CDR3: TGTGCCAGCAGTTTACAGGGAAAATCACCCCTCCACTTT. Translating gives CASSLQGKSPLHF.

The rearrangement uses TRBV19 and TRBJ2-1; possibly TRBD2 for D (6 bases). Germline values: CDR1 LNHDA, CDR2 SQIVND (reference sequence). With 6 bases removed from V and 0 bases from J, the gap between germline ends came to 12 bases. This CDR3 has 15 residues. The CDR3 protein is CASSPLASSYNEQFF. The CDR3 nucleotides read TGTGCCAGTAGCCCACTAGCTAGCTCCTACAATGAGCAGTTCTTC.

In its sample, this clone was seen a few times. This chain links TRBV9 with TRBJ2-7; D is possibly TRBD1 (5 bases). Trimming took 4 bases from V and 7 from J, leaving 18 bases between them. Germline CDR1 SGDLS, CDR2 YYNGEE. The CDR3 is 14 residues long. CDR3 in DNA: TGTGCCAGCAGCCCCATGACCAGGGTAGGTGAGCAGTACTTC. This sequence encodes CASSPMTRVGEQYF.

This sequence joins TRBV2 and TRBJ2-2; D may match TRBD1 or TRBD2 (6 bases each). Trimming pared 5 bases from V and 2 bases from J, leaving 12 bases between. CDR1 is SNHLY and CDR2 is FYNNEI in the germline V gene. The CDR3 has 15 residues. CDR3 residues: CASSRQGTNTGELFF. DNA for the CDR3: TGTGCCAGCAGTAGGCAGGGGACTAACACCGGGGAGCTGTTTTTT.

Only a few counts were recorded for this clone. The V gene is TRBV30, the J gene TRBJ1-1; D is undetermined. The CDR3 loop spans 13 amino acids. V lost 0 bases, J lost 6 bases, and 11 bases lay in between. Germline values: CDR1 GTSNPN, CDR2 SVGIG (reference sequence). CDR3 DNA sequence: TGTGCCTGGAGTGTTTCCGGGAGAGCTGAAGCTTTCTTT. It specifies CAWSVSGRAEAFF.

The chain links TRBV5-1 to TRBJ1-2; perhaps TRBD1 as D (5 bases). Germline assignment: CDR1 SGHRS and CDR2 YFSETQ. The germline V and J ends were trimmed by 4 bases and 4 bases, with 11 bases remaining between them. The CDR3 is 13 residues long. The CDR3 is CASSLSGSYGYTF. Written as DNA, the CDR3 is TGCGCCAGCAGCCTCTCAGGGTCCTATGGCTACACCTTC. Based on the CDR3 plus reference TRBV5-1 and TRBJ1-2, the full variable domain is KAGVTQTPRYLIKTRGQQVTLSCSPISGHRSVSWYQQTPGQGLQFLFEYFSETQRNKGNFPGRFSGRQFSNSRSEMNVSTLELGDSALYLCASSLSGSYGYTFGSGTRLTVV.

This clone was seen once. The CDR3 region has the DNA TGCGCCAGCAGTCTGGGGACGGTGTCAGGTTCACCCCTCCACTTT. The encoded protein is CASSLGTVSGSPLHF. The rearrangement uses TRBV5-1 and TRBJ1-6, with D maybe TRBD1 (5 bases). CDR3 length: 15 residues. Germline assignment: CDR1 SGHRS and CDR2 YFSETQ. Trimming took off 5 bases at V and 9 bases at J, with 18 bases between the two ends. Filled out from reference TRBV5-1 and TRBJ1-6, the complete variable domain reads KAGVTQTPRYLIKTRGQQVTLSCSPISGHRSVSWYQQTPGQGLQFLFEYFSETQRNKGNFPGRFSGRQFSNSRSEMNVSTLELGDSALYLCASSLGTVSGSPLHFGNGTRLTVT.

The chain links TRBV28 to TRBJ1-2; no definite D call. The germline CDR1 and CDR2 sequences are MDHEN and SYDVKM. Trimming took off 4 bases at V and 5 bases at J, with 14 bases between the two ends. CDR3 length: 14 amino acids. The CDR3 region has the DNA TGTGCCAGCAGTTCATCAGCCTTTGGGTATGGCTACACCTTC. Protein: CASSSSAFGYGYTF.

This clone was observed a single time. The rearrangement uses TRBV5-1 and TRBJ1-1; 9 bases are a match to TRBD1. The CDR3 extends over 15 amino acids. J gave up 10 bases and V 0 bases, and 10 bases lay outside the gene matches. Germline V gene sequence: CDR1 SGHRS, CDR2 YFSETQ. The CDR3 coding sequence is TGCGCCAGCAGCTTGGATGGCGGACAGGGGCAGGCAGCTTTCTTT. It yields the protein CASSLDGGQGQAAFF.